The present entry profiles one TCR beta chain with its context. This sample is drawn from a study of OX40 agonist ivuxolimab in advanced cancers. TCRdb's table, derived via immunoSEQ multiplex PCR, lists solely in-frame clones and lacks some. The profile covers 70,000 to 100,000 clones, with around 90% appearing a single time and 7.4% taken by the ten largest. This TCR was sampled from an adult with an advanced solid tumor such as melanoma, head and neck, liver or kidney cancer. The input for sequencing was CD4+ or CD8+ T cells sorted from blood, taken in a trial of the OX40 agonist ivuxolimab.

CDR3 sequence (DNA): TGTGCCAGCAGTGTGGGCGGGAACGCAGATACGCAGTATTTT. Protein: CASSVGGNADTQYF. The gene calls are TRBV28 and TRBJ2-3; a possible D gene is TRBD2 (6 bases). Germline CDR1 is MDHEN and CDR2 is SYDVKM. CDR3 length equals 14 residues. Trimming cost V 5 bases and J 4 bases, with 13 bases left between them. Full variable domain (missing parts from reference TRBV28 and TRBJ2-3): DVKVTQSSRYLVKRTGEKVFLECVQDMDHENMFWYRQDPGLGLRLIYFSYDVKMKEKGDIPEGYSVSREKKERFSLILESASTNQTSMYLCASSVGGNADTQYFGPGTRLTVL.